Below, 12 T cell receptor beta chains from the same sample are listed, as sequenced in a study of shared clonotypes between healthy human individuals. TCRdb's copy holds only in-frame clones and misses some; the assay was immunoSEQ multiplex PCR. The sample carries roughly 500,000 clones, 79% recorded once. The material sequenced was PBMCs. The receptors shown here come from a woman aged 40 to 50 in good health. Some clones in this sample may be carry-over from other donors' samples.

V gene TRBV6-7 combines with J gene TRBJ1-5; 7 nucleotides line up with TRBD1. TRBV6-7 is assigned to the ORF class and has an uncertain function. The CDR3 is 16 amino acids. Unmatched junction bases numbered 11, after V lost 4 bases and J lost 5 bases. The CDR3, as DNA: TGTGCCAGCAGTTCACAGGGGAGATTGCTGTATCAGCCCCAGCATTTT. It encodes CASSSQGRLLYQPQHF.

J is TRBJ1-1 and V is TRBV18; the match to TRBD1 covers 8 bases. J was trimmed by 11 bases and V by 3 bases; bases with no gene match: 14. The germline V gene has CDR1 KGHSH and CDR2 LQKENI. This CDR3 comprises 15 residues. CDR3 sequence reads: CASSPSTGDNFLAFF. The CDR3 nucleotides are TGTGCCAGCTCACCCTCGACAGGGGACAACTTCTTGGCTTTCTTT.

The CDR3 loop is CAISPDRGFEKLFF. The CDR3 DNA follows: TGTGCCATCAGTCCGGACAGGGGTTTTGAAAAACTGTTTTTT. The chain links TRBV10-3 to TRBJ1-4; 9 bases are a match to TRBD1. This CDR3 has 14 residues. Germline CDR1 reads ENHRY; CDR2 reads SYGVKD. The ends lost 5 bases at V and 7 bases at J; junction bases unmatched: 5.

This clone was found many times. The chain links TRBV5-1 to TRBJ1-1; 9 nucleotides align to TRBD1. The CDR3 runs to 16 residues. CDR1 SGHRS and CDR2 YFSETQ come from the germline V gene. V shed 5 bases, J shed 1 base, and the junction held 9 bases outside the gene matches. The CDR3: CASRPDRGPSNTEAFF. CDR3 sequence (DNA): TGCGCCAGCAGACCGGACAGGGGCCCTTCGAACACTGAAGCTTTCTTT.

This clone was counted at least ten times. The chain couples TRBV7-9 to TRBJ2-5; D might be TRBD1 (5 bases). CDR3 length equals 15 residues. V lost 1 base and J lost 2, with 11 bases in between. Germline V CDR1 and CDR2: SEHNR, FQNEAQ (reference sequence). The CDR3 DNA sequence: TGTGCCAGCAGCTTAGATCAGGGCGGTCAAGAGACCCAGTACTTC. It encodes CASSLDQGGQETQYF.

The rearrangement uses TRBV5-8 and TRBJ2-1; D may correspond to TRBD1 or TRBD2 (6 bases each). Trimming shortened V by 4 bases and J by 4 bases, and 18 bases separated the two germline ends. Germline CDR1 reads SGHTS; CDR2 reads YDEGEE. The CDR3 has 16 amino acids. The CDR3 sequence is CASSPGGAGVYNEQFF. Here the CDR3 DNA reads TGTGCCAGCAGCCCCGGGGGAGCAGGGGTATACAATGAGCAGTTCTTC.

The chain couples TRBV9 to TRBJ1-2; tentatively, D is TRBD1 (6 bases). In germline, CDR1 is SGDLS, CDR2 YYNGEE. The CDR3 is 15 residues long. V lost 7 bases and J 6 bases, leaving 22 bases between the germline ends. The CDR3 coding sequence is TGTGCCAGCTCCTCCTTCAGGGGATACACCGATGGCTACACCTTC. Amino acids: CASSSFRGYTDGYTF.

This clone was seen just once. The rearrangement uses TRBV7-2 and TRBJ2-5, with D perhaps TRBD1 (6 bases). Germline CDR1 SGHTA, CDR2 FQGNSA. The CDR3 sequence is 14 residues long. V lost 7 bases and J lost 3, with 15 bases in between. The CDR3 spells CASTIPGQKETQYF. DNA for the CDR3: TGTGCCAGCACCATACCGGGACAAAAAGAGACCCAGTACTTC.

The chain joins TRBV10-3 to TRBJ1-1, with TRBD1 as a possible D gene (5 bases). Per germline, CDR1 ENHRY and CDR2 SYGVKD. The CDR3 extends over 14 amino acids. Trimming took off 4 bases at V and 1 base at J, with 10 bases between the two ends. For the CDR3, the DNA is TGTGCCATCAGTGGAACAGGCCCGAACACTGAAGCTTTCTTT. Its translation: CAISGTGPNTEAFF.

This chain links TRBV28 with TRBJ2-5, with 10 bases matching TRBD1. V trimming: 4 bases; J trimming: 5 bases; junction bases outside the gene matches: 16. Germline CDR1 and CDR2: MDHEN and SYDVKM. CDR3 length: 18 residues. DNA of the CDR3: TGTGCCAGCAGTTCCCCCGGGACAGGGGCTTTAGGGGACGAGACCCAGTACTTC. Its protein is CASSSPGTGALGDETQYF.

The V and J genes are TRBV6-1 and TRBJ1-1; D gene ambiguous. There are 14 residues in the CDR3. The V end lost 4 bases, the J end lost 0 bases, and 9 bases lay between the germline ends. The germline V gene has CDR1 MNHNS and CDR2 SASEGT. The CDR3 DNA sequence: TGTGCCAGCAGTGGTAGCTTTATGAACACTGAAGCTTTCTTT. It is translated as CASSGSFMNTEAFF.

The chain links TRBV6-5 to TRBJ2-7; D not certain. V dropped 0 bases and J dropped 0 bases, with 6 bases sitting between them. The CDR3 runs 14 residues. Germline-derived CDR1 and CDR2 are MNHEY and SVGAGI. The CDR3: CASSYSSSSYEQYF. Written as DNA, the CDR3 is TGTGCCAGCAGTTACTCGAGTAGCTCCTACGAGCAGTACTTC.